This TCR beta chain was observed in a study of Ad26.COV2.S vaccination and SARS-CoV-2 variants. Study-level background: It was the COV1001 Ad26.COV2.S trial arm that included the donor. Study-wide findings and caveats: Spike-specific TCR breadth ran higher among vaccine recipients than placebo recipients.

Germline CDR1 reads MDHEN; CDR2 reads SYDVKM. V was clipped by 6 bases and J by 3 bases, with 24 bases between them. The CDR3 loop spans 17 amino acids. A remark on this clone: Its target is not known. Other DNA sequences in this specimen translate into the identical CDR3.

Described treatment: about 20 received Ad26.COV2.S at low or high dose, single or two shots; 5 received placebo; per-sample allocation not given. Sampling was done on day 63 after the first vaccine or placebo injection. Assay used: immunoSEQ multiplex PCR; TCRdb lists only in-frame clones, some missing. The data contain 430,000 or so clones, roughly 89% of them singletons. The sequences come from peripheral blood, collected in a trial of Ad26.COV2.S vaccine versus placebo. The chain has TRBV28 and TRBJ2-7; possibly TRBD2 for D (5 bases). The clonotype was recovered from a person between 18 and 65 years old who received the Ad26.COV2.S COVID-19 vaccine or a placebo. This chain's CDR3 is CASRRIRRASGDYEQYF. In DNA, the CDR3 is TGTGCCAGCAGACGGATAAGGCGGGCTAGTGGGGACTACGAGCAGTACTTC.